Listed here are 18 T cell receptor beta chains from one sample, sequenced in a study of multiple sclerosis patients with progressive multifocal leukoencephalopathy. Generated by immunoSEQ multiplex PCR, the TCRdb table keeps only in-frame clones and is missing some. The repertoire holds roughly 31,000 clones, over 75% seen once, with around 1.5% in the top ten. Stated time point: before natalizumab initiation. Sequenced sample: PBMCs. Receptor source: a human donor with multiple sclerosis.

The rearrangement uses TRBV4-3 and TRBJ1-2; unclear D gene. Looked up from germline, CDR1 is LGHNA and CDR2 is YSLEER. The V and J ends lost 1 base and 4 bases respectively, with 7 bases between them. This CDR3 region has 13 residues. Written as DNA, the CDR3 is TGCGCCAGCAGCCAAGTCGGCTCCTATGGCTACACCTTC. It translates to CASSQVGSYGYTF.

This clone was observed a single time. The chain employs TRBV7-2 and TRBJ2-2, with 8 bases fitting TRBD2. The V and J ends lost 0 bases and 5 bases, in that order; junction bases with no gene match: 5. Germline V lookup: CDR1 SGHTA, CDR2 FQGNSA. The CDR3 totals 16 residues. Here the CDR3 DNA reads TGTGCCAGCAGCTTAGCGCGGTCTAGCGGGACCGGGGAGCTGTTTTTT. It codes for CASSLARSSGTGELFF.

The chain uses TRBV7-2 and TRBJ1-1; TRBD1 matches 10 bases. The CDR3 has 16 residues. Germline lookup yields CDR1 SGHTA and CDR2 FQGNSA. V shed 5 bases, J shed 4 bases, and the junction held 10 bases outside the gene matches. The CDR3 sequence is CASSPTTGGWSTEAFF. In DNA, the CDR3 is TGTGCCAGCAGCCCGACGACAGGGGGCTGGAGCACTGAAGCTTTCTTT.

The CDR3 spells CASSPLAGALLSEQFF. DNA for the CDR3: TGTGCCAGCAGCCCCCTCGCGGGGGCGCTCCTTAGTGAGCAGTTCTTC. V is TRBV9 and J is TRBJ2-1; D possibly corresponds to TRBD2 (7 bases). The CDR3 is 16 amino acids. Trimming took off 4 bases at V and 9 bases at J, with 23 bases between the two ends. Germline assignment: CDR1 SGDLS and CDR2 YYNGEE.

The genes are TRBV18 and TRBJ1-1, with D unresolved. V was pared by 2 bases and J by 4 bases, with 17 bases between. This CDR3 has 16 amino acids. The germline V gene encodes CDR1 KGHSH and CDR2 LQKENI. The CDR3 DNA reads TGTGCCAGCTCACCAAGCGCTTCGAGGGTGGGCACTGAAGCTTTCTTT. This gives the protein CASSPSASRVGTEAFF.

The chain recombines TRBV5-4 with TRBJ2-1; 7 bases agree with TRBD2. CDR3 length: 12 residues. V was clipped by 2 bases and J by 10 bases; unmatched bases: 3. The germline V gene encodes CDR1 SGHNT and CDR2 YYREEE (reference sequence). The CDR3 loop is CASSLFSGEQFF. The CDR3 DNA reads as TGTGCCAGCAGCTTATTTAGCGGGGAGCAGTTCTTC. Based on the CDR3 plus reference TRBV5-4 and TRBJ2-1, the full variable domain is ETGVTQSPTHLIKTRGQQVTLRCSSQSGHNTVSWYQQALGQGPQFIFQYYREEENGRGNFPPRFSGLQFPNYSSELNVNALELDDSALYLCASSLFSGEQFFGPGTRLTVL.

The chain is built from TRBV19 and TRBJ2-1; the match to TRBD1 covers 9 bases. J was trimmed by 0 bases and V by 8 bases; bases with no gene match: 14. Germline V CDR1 and CDR2: LNHDA, SQIVND (reference sequence). The CDR3 runs 18 residues. The CDR3 DNA is TGTGCCAGTGCTACGGGACAGGGAGGCGTCGGCTCCTACAATGAGCAGTTCTTC. It encodes CASATGQGGVGSYNEQFF.

The rearrangement uses TRBV2 and TRBJ2-2; 15 bases match TRBD2. Unmatched junction bases numbered 5, after V lost 10 bases and J lost 8 bases. Germline loops: CDR1 SNHLY, CDR2 FYNNEI. The CDR3 extends over 14 amino acids. Here the CDR3 DNA reads TGTGCCACCAGAGGGACTAGCGGGAGGGGGGAGCTGTTTTTT. Protein product: CATRGTSGRGELFF.

Of note for this clone: A far more abundant clone sits one base away, making this likely a read error. This same CDR3 is encoded by further DNA sequences in the sample. The chain carries TRBV27 and TRBJ2-7, with D possibly being TRBD2 (6 bases). Germline-derived CDR1 and CDR2 are MNHEY and SMNVEV (reference sequence). Between the trimmed V and J ends, which lost 6 bases and 7 bases, there was a span of 16 bases. The CDR3 contains 13 residues. Here the CDR3 reads CASRPTVAGEQYF. The CDR3 DNA reads TGTGCCAGCAGGCCCACCGTTGCGGGGGAGCAGTACTTC.

The V and J genes are TRBV5-6 and TRBJ2-4; 7 nucleotides line up with TRBD1. CDR3 size: 15 residues. J gave up 2 bases and V 3 bases, and 5 bases lay outside the gene matches. CDR1 is SGHDT and CDR2 is YYEEEE in the germline V gene. Here the CDR3 DNA reads TGTGCCAGCAGCTACCAGACAGGGACCAAAAACATTCAGTACTTC. Protein sequence: CASSYQTGTKNIQYF.

This clone was recorded only once. The chain uses TRBV7-6 and TRBJ2-1, with D maybe TRBD2 (6 bases). V was shortened by 1 base and J by 7 bases, with 14 bases between the two germline ends. Germline values: CDR1 SGHVS, CDR2 FNYEAQ. This CDR3 is 15 amino acids long. Here the CDR3 reads CASSLGTTAVNEQFF. CDR3 bases: TGTGCCAGCAGCTTAGGGACTACCGCGGTAAATGAGCAGTTCTTC.

The chain links TRBV28 to TRBJ1-1; no definite D call. From germline, CDR1 is MDHEN and CDR2 SYDVKM. The CDR3 extends over 12 amino acids. The V and J ends lost 2 bases and 3 bases respectively, with 4 bases between them. CDR3 DNA: TGTGCCAGCAGTTTAATGGACACTGAAGCTTTCTTT. The encoded protein is CASSLMDTEAFF.

The genes are TRBV7-8 and TRBJ1-2; no reliable D call. The CDR3 has 14 amino acids. Germline values: CDR1 SGHVS, CDR2 FQNEAQ. Trimming took off 5 bases at V and 5 bases at J, with 15 bases between the two ends. The CDR3 region is CASSPRTAPYGYTF. The CDR3 coding sequence is TGTGCCAGCAGCCCACGGACGGCGCCATATGGCTACACCTTC.

The chain combines TRBV18 with TRBJ1-6; TRBD1 is a possible D gene (5 bases). CDR1 and CDR2 (germline): KGHSH, LQKENI. Trimming cost V 6 bases and J 8 bases, with 8 bases left between them. The CDR3 totals 12 residues. CDR3 sequence: CASSTRDSPLHF. The CDR3 DNA reads TGTGCCAGCTCCACCAGGGATTCACCCCTCCACTTT.

About this clone: At one boundary the junction diverges from the germline segment, which might be a read error. The chain joins TRBV9 to TRBJ2-2; 8 nucleotides agree with TRBD1. The germline V gene encodes CDR1 SGDLS and CDR2 YYNGEE. This CDR3 contains 15 residues. DNA for the CDR3: TGTGCCAGCAGCAAGACAGGGGTCAACACCGGGGAGCTGGTTTTT. This gives the protein CASSKTGVNTGELVF.

On this clone itself: Germline and junction disagree at one end, which may indicate a read error. The sample carries other DNA sequences with the same CDR3. V is TRBV30 and J is TRBJ1-6; no clear D. The V gene's germline CDR1 is GTSNPN and CDR2 SVGIG (reference sequence). The CDR3 length is 12 residues. The CDR3 sequence: CALDSYNSPLHF. The CDR3 bases are TGTGCGTTGGACTCCTATAATTCGCCCCTCCACTTT. The full variable domain, rest sourced from reference TRBV30 and TRBJ1-6, is SQTIHQWPATLVQPVGSPLSLECTVEGTSNPNLYWYRQAAGRGLQLLFYSVGIGQISSEVPQNLSASRPQDRQFILSSKKLLLSDSGFYLCALDSYNSPLHFGNGTRLTVT.

V gene TRBV19 combines with J gene TRBJ1-4, with 9 bases matching TRBD1. The V gene's germline CDR1 is LNHDA and CDR2 SQIVND (reference sequence). The length of the CDR3 is 14 residues. Germline trimming cut 9 bases from V and 5 bases from J; bases unmatched to any gene: 7. As DNA, the CDR3 is TGTGCCAGCGCCTCGACAGGGGGAAATGAAAAACTGTTTTTT. It yields the protein CASASTGGNEKLFF.

The V call is TRBV28, the J call TRBJ1-2, with D possibly being TRBD1 (6 bases). Per germline, CDR1 MDHEN and CDR2 SYDVKM. With 2 bases removed from V and 5 bases from J, the gap between germline ends came to 9 bases. The CDR3 sequence is 13 residues long. The CDR3 sequence: CASSLGGRYGYTF. CDR3 coding DNA: TGTGCCAGCAGTTTAGGGGGCAGGTATGGCTACACCTTC.